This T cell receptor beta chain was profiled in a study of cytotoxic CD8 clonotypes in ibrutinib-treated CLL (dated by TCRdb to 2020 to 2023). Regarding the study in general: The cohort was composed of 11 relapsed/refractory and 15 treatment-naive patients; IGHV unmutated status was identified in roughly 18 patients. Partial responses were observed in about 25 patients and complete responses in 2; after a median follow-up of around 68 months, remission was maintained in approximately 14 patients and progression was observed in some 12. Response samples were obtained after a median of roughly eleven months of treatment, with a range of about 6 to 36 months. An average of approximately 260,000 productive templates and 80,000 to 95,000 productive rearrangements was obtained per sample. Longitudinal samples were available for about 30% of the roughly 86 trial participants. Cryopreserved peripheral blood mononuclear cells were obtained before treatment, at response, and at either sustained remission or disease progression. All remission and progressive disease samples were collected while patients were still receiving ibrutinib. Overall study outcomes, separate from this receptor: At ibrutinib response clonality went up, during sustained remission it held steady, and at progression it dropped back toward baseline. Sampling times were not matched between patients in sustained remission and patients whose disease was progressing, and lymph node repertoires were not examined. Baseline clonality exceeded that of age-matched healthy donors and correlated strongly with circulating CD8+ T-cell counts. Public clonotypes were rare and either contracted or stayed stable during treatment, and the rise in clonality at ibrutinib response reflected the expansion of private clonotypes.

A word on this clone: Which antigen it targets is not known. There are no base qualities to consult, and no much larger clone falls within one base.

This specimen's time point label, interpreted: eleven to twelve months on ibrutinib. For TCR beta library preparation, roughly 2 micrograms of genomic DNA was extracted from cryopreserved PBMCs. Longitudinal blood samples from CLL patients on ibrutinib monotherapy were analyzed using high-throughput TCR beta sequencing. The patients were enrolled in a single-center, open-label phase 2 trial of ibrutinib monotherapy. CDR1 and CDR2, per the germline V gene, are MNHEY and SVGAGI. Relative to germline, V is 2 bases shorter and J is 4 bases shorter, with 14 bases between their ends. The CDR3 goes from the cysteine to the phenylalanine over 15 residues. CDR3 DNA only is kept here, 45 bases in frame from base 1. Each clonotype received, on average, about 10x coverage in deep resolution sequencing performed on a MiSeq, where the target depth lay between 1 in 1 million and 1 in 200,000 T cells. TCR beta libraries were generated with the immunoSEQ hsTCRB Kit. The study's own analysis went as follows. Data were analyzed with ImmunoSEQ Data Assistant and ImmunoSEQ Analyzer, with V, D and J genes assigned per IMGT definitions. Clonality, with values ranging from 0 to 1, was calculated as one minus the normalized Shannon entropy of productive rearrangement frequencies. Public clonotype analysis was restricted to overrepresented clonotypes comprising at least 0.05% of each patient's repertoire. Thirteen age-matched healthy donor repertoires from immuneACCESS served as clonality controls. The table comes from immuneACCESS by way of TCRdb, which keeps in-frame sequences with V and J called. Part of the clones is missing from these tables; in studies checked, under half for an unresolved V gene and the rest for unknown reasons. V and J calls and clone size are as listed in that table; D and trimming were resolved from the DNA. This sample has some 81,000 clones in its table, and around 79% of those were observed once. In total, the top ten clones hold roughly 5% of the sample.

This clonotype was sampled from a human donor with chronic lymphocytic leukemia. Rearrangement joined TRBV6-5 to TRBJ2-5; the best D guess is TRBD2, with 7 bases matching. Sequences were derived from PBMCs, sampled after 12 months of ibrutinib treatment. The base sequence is TGTGCCAGCAGTTACGGGGGGGCAGGGCTAGAGACCCAGTACTTC. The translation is CASSYGGAGLETQYF.